Here is one TCR beta chain with its context. Its antigen is unidentified. The CDR3 runs 13 residues. Deletions cut 2 bases from V and 5 bases from J, with 9 bases between. Germline CDR1 SGHVS, CDR2 FQNEAQ. This sample was included in a study of T cells after yellow fever vaccination. The study, taken as a whole, reports: Only a minor proportion of clonotypes was detected across both CD4 and CD8 compartments. The bulk population could contribute abundant contaminating clonotypes to FACS-sorted repertoires.

Template-switching 5'RACE yielded the TCR cDNA; a universal primer site and UMIs were added in the process. One entry per CDR3 protein, called by TCRdb with MiXCR from the 5' RACE reads. The repertoire holds some 150,000 distinct CDR3 sequences, with around 9.7% as singletons. This TCR was sampled from a man younger than 35 who received the YFV17D yellow fever vaccine. The chain links TRBV7-8 to TRBJ2-5; D is unclear. Sequences were derived from CD8+ T cells sorted from PBMCs, sampled 45 days after the yellow fever booster vaccination. The CDR3 loop is CASSLKLGETQYF. Here the CDR3 DNA reads TGTGCCAGCAGCTTAAAGCTCGGCGAGACCCAGTACTTC.